These 14 T cell receptor beta chains came from one sample sequenced in a study of OX40 agonist ivuxolimab in advanced cancers. Assay: immunoSEQ multiplex PCR; the TCRdb copy retains only in-frame clones and omits some. The sample has tens of thousands of clones, about 90% seen once. The sample here was CD4+ or CD8+ T cells sorted from blood, taken in a trial of the OX40 agonist ivuxolimab. The receptors here all came from an adult with an advanced solid tumor such as melanoma, head and neck, liver or kidney cancer.

The chain combines TRBV9 with TRBJ2-7; 7 nucleotides match TRBD1. CDR1 and CDR2 (germline): SGDLS, YYNGEE. The CDR3 covers 14 residues. Germline trimming cut 1 base from V and 2 bases from J; bases unmatched to any gene: 3. CDR3 sequence: CASSVSQGAYEQYF. The DNA for the CDR3 is TGTGCCAGCAGCGTATCCCAGGGGGCCTACGAGCAGTACTTC.

A word on this clone: One end of the junction varies from germline; a read error may be responsible. This chain links TRBV2 with TRBJ1-4; possible D gene TRBD1, 5 bases. CDR1 SNHLY and CDR2 FYNNEI come from the germline V gene. This CDR3 comprises 11 residues. The CDR3 here is CASSEYEQAIF. In DNA, the CDR3 is TGTGCCAGCAGTGAGTACGAACAGGCAATTTTT. Complete variable domain (other parts from reference TRBV2 and TRBJ1-4): EPEVTQTPSHQVTQMGQEVILRCVPISNHLYFYWYRQILGQKVEFLVSFYNNEISEKSEIFDDQFSVERPDGSNFTLKIRSTKLEDSAMYFCASSEYEQAIFGSGTQLSVL.

The V gene is TRBV5-1, the J gene TRBJ1-1; possible D gene TRBD1, 5 bases. The CDR3 length is 14 residues. V was shortened by 1 base and J by 1 base, with 8 bases between the two germline ends. Germline values: CDR1 SGHRS, CDR2 YFSETQ. The CDR3 spells CASSLIQANTEAFF. The CDR3 nucleotides read TGCGCCAGCAGCTTGATACAGGCGAACACTGAAGCTTTCTTT.

The gene calls are TRBV30 and TRBJ2-7, with 8 bases lining up with TRBD1. CDR3 length equals 12 residues. Germline assignment: CDR1 GTSNPN and CDR2 SVGIG (reference sequence). The CDR3 loop is CSAGGAGNEQYF. DNA for the CDR3: TGTTCTGCAGGGGGCGCTGGGAACGAGCAGTACTTC. The whole variable domain, remainder taken from reference TRBV30 and TRBJ2-7, is SQTIHQWPATLVQPVGSPLSLECTVEGTSNPNLYWYRQAAGRGLQLLFYSVGIGQISSEVPQNLSASRPQDRQFILSSKKLLLSDSGFYLCSAGGAGNEQYFGPGTRLTVT.

V usage is TRBV30 and J usage is TRBJ1-2; 9 nucleotides agree with TRBD1. V lost 5 bases and J lost 7; bases outside the gene matches: 5. This CDR3 is built from 12 residues. CDR1 is GTSNPN, CDR2 SVGIG, per germline (reference sequence). The CDR3 DNA is TGTGCCTGGGGGGGACAGGGCAGTGGCTACACCTTC. It encodes CAWGGQGSGYTF.

This clone appeared a few times. The V gene is TRBV25-1, the J gene TRBJ2-7, with D unclear. The CDR3 loop spans 12 amino acids. Germline V gene data show CDR1 as MGHDK and CDR2 as SYGVNS. The V and J ends lost 3 bases and 3 bases respectively, with 6 bases between them. DNA for the CDR3: TGTGCCAGCAGTGATCACGGCTACGAGCAGTACTTC. Its translation: CASSDHGYEQYF.

The V gene is TRBV12-5, the J gene TRBJ1-2; perhaps TRBD1 as D (6 bases). The V and J ends lost 0 bases and 8 bases respectively, with 10 bases between them. CDR1 and CDR2 (germline): LGHNT, FRNRAP. This CDR3 region has 13 residues. The CDR3: CASGLVNRDGYTF. The DNA for the CDR3 is TGTGCTAGTGGTTTGGTAAACAGGGACGGCTACACCTTC.

V and J are TRBV5-1 and TRBJ1-1; weak D call: TRBD1 (5 bases). V was trimmed by 2 bases and J by 11 bases, leaving 25 bases between them. CDR3 length: 16 amino acids. Per germline, CDR1 SGHRS and CDR2 YFSETQ. CDR3 sequence (DNA): TGCGCCAGCAGCTTCATTATGAGGGGTAGAATTGGTGAGGCTTTCTTT. Its protein is CASSFIMRGRIGEAFF.

This chain uses TRBV5-6 with TRBJ1-1; D gene unclear. The CDR3 covers 13 residues. V was trimmed by 5 bases and J by 0 bases, leaving 8 bases between them. The germline gives CDR1 SGHDT, CDR2 YYEEEE. The CDR3 DNA reads TGTGCCAGCAGTCGGACGGTGAACACTGAAGCTTTCTTT. Amino acid sequence: CASSRTVNTEAFF.

J is TRBJ1-6 and V is TRBV19; no reliable D call. The germline CDR1 and CDR2 sequences are LNHDA and SQIVND (reference sequence). V lost 6 bases to trimming and J lost 9 bases, with 12 bases between them. CDR3 length: 13 residues. CDR3 sequence reads: CASRGTLRSPLHF. CDR3 bases: TGTGCCAGTAGGGGCACCCTACGTTCACCCCTCCACTTT.

The chain couples TRBV30 to TRBJ1-2, with D maybe TRBD1 (6 bases). Germline V gives CDR1 GTSNPN, CDR2 SVGIG (reference sequence). V gave up 3 bases and J gave up 8 bases, with 16 bases separating them. The CDR3 loop spans 13 amino acids. DNA for the CDR3: TGTGCCTGGAGGTTTCGGGGGGCTGGGGGCTACACCTTC. It translates to CAWRFRGAGGYTF.

The rearrangement joins TRBV6-5 to TRBJ2-7, with TRBD1 matching over 7 bases. CDR3 length equals 16 residues. Per the germline V gene, CDR1 is MNHEY and CDR2 is SVGAGI. The J segment lost 6 bases and the V segment lost 4 bases, leaving 15 bases of the junction unmatched. DNA for the CDR3: TGTGCCAGCAGTTGGGGAAGGGGACAGTTTTTCCGCGAGCAGTACTTC. Protein product: CASSWGRGQFFREQYF.

The chain employs TRBV28 and TRBJ2-5, with D unclear. Germline CDR1 reads MDHEN; CDR2 reads SYDVKM. This CDR3 comprises 14 residues. The V and J ends lost 2 bases and 1 base respectively, with 8 bases between them. The CDR3 protein is CASSLIGLQETQYF. The CDR3 nucleotides are TGTGCCAGCAGTTTAATTGGCCTCCAAGAGACCCAGTACTTC.

The gene calls are TRBV6-4 and TRBJ2-2; weak D call: TRBD1 (5 bases). CDR1 and CDR2 from the germline V gene are MRHNA and SNTAGT. The CDR3 consists of 17 residues. V was cut by 6 bases and J by 2 bases, with 19 bases left in between. The CDR3 is CASSPGFDSLNTGELFF. Here the CDR3 DNA reads TGTGCCAGCAGCCCCGGGTTCGACAGCCTAAACACCGGGGAGCTGTTTTTT.